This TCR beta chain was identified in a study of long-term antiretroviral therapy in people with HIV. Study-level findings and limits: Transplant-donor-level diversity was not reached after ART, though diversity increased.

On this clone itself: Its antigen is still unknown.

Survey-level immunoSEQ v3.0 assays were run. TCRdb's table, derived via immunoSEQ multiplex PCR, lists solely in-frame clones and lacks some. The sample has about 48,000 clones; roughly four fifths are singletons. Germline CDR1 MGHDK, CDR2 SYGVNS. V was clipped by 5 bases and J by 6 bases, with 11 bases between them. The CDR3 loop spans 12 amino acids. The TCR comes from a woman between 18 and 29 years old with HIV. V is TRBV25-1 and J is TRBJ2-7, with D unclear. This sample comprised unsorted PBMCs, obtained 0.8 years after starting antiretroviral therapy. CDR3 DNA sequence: TGTGCCAGCAGTAACCGGGTGGGCGAGCAGTACTTC. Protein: CASSNRVGEQYF.